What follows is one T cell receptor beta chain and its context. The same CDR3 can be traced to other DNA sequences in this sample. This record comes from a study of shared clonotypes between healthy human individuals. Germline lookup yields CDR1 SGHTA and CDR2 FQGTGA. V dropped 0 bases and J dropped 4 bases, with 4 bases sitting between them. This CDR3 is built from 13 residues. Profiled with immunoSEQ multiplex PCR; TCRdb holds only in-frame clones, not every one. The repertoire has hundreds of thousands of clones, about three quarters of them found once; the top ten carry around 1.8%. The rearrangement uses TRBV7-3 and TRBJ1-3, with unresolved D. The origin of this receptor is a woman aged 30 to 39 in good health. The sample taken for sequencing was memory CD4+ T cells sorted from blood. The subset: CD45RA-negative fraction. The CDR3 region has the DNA TGTGCCAGCAGCTTAACCCACGGAAACACCATATATTTT. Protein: CASSLTHGNTIYF.